Presented here are 21 T cell receptor beta chains from one specimen sequenced in a study of T cell repertoires in cytomegalovirus infection. TCRdb itself ran the reads through MiXCR, one entry per CDR3 protein. This table has around 900,000 distinct CDR3 sequences, around 32% appearing once. These receptors are not linked to any known antigen. Specimen: cultured CD8+ T cells from PBMCs, collected from culture after CMV antigen stimulation. These receptors originate from a human donor in good health (CMV status not recorded). Some clones in this sample may be carry-over from other donors' samples.

This clonotype was seen many times. This chain uses TRBV7-8 with TRBJ2-1, with D maybe TRBD2 (6 bases). Germline V gene sequence: CDR1 SGHVS, CDR2 FQNEAQ. Between the trimmed V and J ends, which lost 2 bases and 5 bases, there was a span of 13 bases. The CDR3 sequence is 15 residues long. The DNA of the CDR3 is TGTGCCAGCAGCTTATACGGAGGGCCCAACAATGAGCAGTTCTTC. Translation: CASSLYGGPNNEQFF.

Note on this clonotype: Being one base from a much bigger clone, this may be a read error. The V and J genes are TRBV7-6 and TRBJ2-1; D is unclear. The V gene lost 5 bases and the J gene lost 0 bases, with 17 bases spanning the gap. From germline, CDR1 is SGHVS and CDR2 FNYEAQ. This CDR3 is 17 amino acids long. Here the CDR3 reads CASSLQRAVLSYNEQFF. In DNA form, the CDR3 reads TGTGCCAGCAGCCTCCAACGGGCAGTCCTCTCCTACAATGAGCAGTTCTTC. Using reference TRBV7-6 and TRBJ2-1 for the parts outside the CDR3, the full variable domain is GAGVSQSPRYKVTKRGQDVALRCDPISGHVSLYWYRQALGQGPEFLTYFNYEAQQDKSGLPNDRFSAERPEGSISTLTIQRTEQRDSAMYRCASSLQRAVLSYNEQFFGPGTRLTVL.

The table lists this clonotype with many counts. The chain is built from TRBV7-2 and TRBJ2-3, with 12 bases that match TRBD2. With V trimmed by 5 bases and J by 6 bases, 12 bases remained unmatched. The CDR3 totals 17 residues. Per germline, CDR1 SGHTA and CDR2 FQGNSA. The CDR3 DNA reads as TGTGCCAGCAGCCCCATCCCCCCTAGCGGGGGGGCGGATACGCAGTATTTT. Translating gives CASSPIPPSGGADTQYF.

V gene TRBV6-5 combines with J gene TRBJ1-4; 7 bases are a match to TRBD1. The V segment lost 0 bases and the J segment 8 bases; nucleotides outside the gene matches: 0. This CDR3 region has 13 residues. The germline gives CDR1 MNHEY, CDR2 SVGAGI. CDR3 sequence: CASSYSTGEKLFF. The CDR3 DNA follows: TGTGCCAGCAGTTACTCGACAGGGGAAAAACTGTTTTTT.

The chain carries TRBV5-1 and TRBJ1-4; possibly TRBD1 for D (6 bases). Germline lookup yields CDR1 SGHRS and CDR2 YFSETQ. The CDR3 runs 16 residues. V was clipped by 4 bases and J by 0 bases, with 13 bases between them. The CDR3, as DNA: TGCGCCAGCAGCCCTGGACAGACTTCAACTAATGAAAAACTGTTTTTT. Translation gives CASSPGQTSTNEKLFF.

This clonotype was recorded a few times. The rearrangement links TRBV7-9 to TRBJ2-7; possibly TRBD1 or TRBD2 for D (5 bases each). CDR3 length equals 14 residues. The ends were cut back, 5 bases at V and 2 bases at J, with 13 bases in the middle. The germline V gene has CDR1 SEHNR and CDR2 FQNEAQ (reference sequence). The CDR3 is CASSPRDAAYEQYV. CDR3 in DNA: TGTGCCAGCAGCCCCCGGGACGCCGCCTACGAGCAGTACGTC.

This clonotype showed up just a few times. The chain uses TRBV6-9 and TRBJ2-3, with 12 positions matching TRBD1. The CDR3 has 20 amino acids. J gave up 4 bases and V 3 bases, and 17 bases lay outside the gene matches. The germline CDR1 and CDR2 sequences are MNHGY and SVAAGI. This CDR3 reads CASSYGLPISGQGASDTQYF. CDR3 sequence (DNA): TGTGCCAGCAGTTACGGCCTTCCAATTTCGGGACAGGGGGCCTCAGATACGCAGTATTTT.

Concerning this clonotype: A much larger clone differs by one base, so this may be a read error. The chain is built from TRBV7-6 and TRBJ2-1; D remains ambiguous. CDR1 is SGHVS, CDR2 FNYEAQ, per germline. V gave up 6 bases and J gave up 5 bases, with 8 bases separating them. This CDR3 has 12 residues. The CDR3 sequence: CASSSFNNEQFF. The CDR3 DNA reads TGTGCCAGCAGTTCCTTTAACAATGAGCAGTTCTTC.

Concerning this clonotype itself: A much larger clone differs from this one at a single base, so this may be a read error. The chain links TRBV12-3 or TRBV12-4 to TRBJ1-1; D unresolved. The CDR3 spans 15 residues. Here the CDR3 DNA reads TGTGCCAGCAGTTCAGGCCTTAGGACCAACACTGAAGTTTTCTTT. Its protein product is CASSSGLRTNTEVFF.

This clonotype was picked up a small number of times. The chain couples TRBV12-3 or TRBV12-4 to TRBJ2-1; no reliable D call. V lost 3 bases and J lost 9, with 12 bases in between. This CDR3 has 13 amino acids. CDR3 amino acids: CASSLGLAVEQFF. CDR3 sequence (DNA): TGTGCCAGCAGTTTGGGGTTAGCTGTTGAGCAGTTCTTC.

A few counts support this clonotype. V gene TRBV19 combines with J gene TRBJ2-3; D possibly corresponds to TRBD2 (6 bases). V lost 6 bases to trimming and J lost 0 bases, with 13 bases between them. CDR3 size: 15 residues. Germline V gene data show CDR1 as LNHDA and CDR2 as SQIVND (reference sequence). The CDR3 nucleotides read TGTGCCAGTAGCCACGGGGGAACTAGCACAGATACGCAGTATTTT. It translates to CASSHGGTSTDTQYF.

The chain couples TRBV5-5 to TRBJ2-7, with D unresolved. The CDR3 has 14 residues. CDR1 SGHKS and CDR2 YYEKEE come from the germline V gene (reference sequence). The germline V and J ends were trimmed by 1 base and 3 bases, with 11 bases remaining between them. The CDR3 is CASSLSHSHYEQYV. The CDR3 nucleotides are TGTGCCAGCAGCTTGTCCCACAGCCACTACGAGCAGTACGTC.

In its sample, this clonotype was seen many times. The CDR3 sequence: CASSLAEDSHTGELFF. CDR3 nucleotides: TGTGCCAGCAGCTTAGCAGAGGACAGTCACACCGGGGAGCTGTTTTTT. The chain uses TRBV7-6 and TRBJ2-2; a weak D match, TRBD1 (6 bases). The CDR3 is made up of 16 amino acids. Trimming shortened V by 0 bases and J by 3 bases, and 11 bases separated the two germline ends. In germline, CDR1 is SGHVS, CDR2 FNYEAQ.

Ten or more counts support this clonotype. The rearrangement links TRBV7-9 to TRBJ2-3; 11 bases match TRBD2. In germline, CDR1 is SEHNR, CDR2 FQNEAQ (reference sequence). The trim removed 4 bases at V and 4 bases at J, leaving 4 bases unmatched. The CDR3 has 15 residues. The CDR3 spells CASSSTSGVPDTQYF. The CDR3 region has the DNA TGTGCCAGCAGCTCGACTAGCGGGGTCCCAGATACGCAGTATTTT.

V is TRBV27 and J is TRBJ1-2; D remains unclear. In germline, CDR1 is MNHEY, CDR2 SMNVEV (reference sequence). V lost 0 bases, J lost 8 bases, and 10 bases lay in between. The length of the CDR3 is 13 residues. DNA for the CDR3: TGTGCCAGCAGTTTATCGTCCGTTTCCGGCTACACCTTC. It encodes CASSLSSVSGYTF.

This clonotype showed up just a few times. The J gene is TRBJ1-5, the V gene TRBV6-6; a possible D gene is TRBD1 (5 bases). Germline loops: CDR1 MNHNY, CDR2 SVGAGI (reference sequence). CDR3 length: 15 residues. Between the trimmed V and J ends, which lost 4 bases and 5 bases, there was a span of 15 bases. The CDR3 DNA reads TGTGCCAGCAGTTCGGGACCTCCTGGCGATCAGCCCCAGCATTTT. Translating it yields CASSSGPPGDQPQHF.

This rearrangement joins TRBV14 to TRBJ1-1; D is undetermined. CDR1 is SGHDN and CDR2 is FVKESK in the germline V gene. This CDR3 spans 15 amino acids. V dropped 0 bases and J dropped 6 bases, with 14 bases sitting between them. CDR3 in amino acids: CASSQDIPYSSEAFF. The CDR3 DNA follows: TGTGCCAGCAGCCAAGATATCCCGTACAGTTCTGAAGCTTTCTTT. The variable domain in full, completed from reference TRBV14 and TRBJ1-1, reads EAGVTQFPSHSVIEKGQTVTLRCDPISGHDNLYWYRRVMGKEIKFLLHFVKESKQDESGMPNNRFLAERTGGTYSTLKVQPAELEDSGVYFCASSQDIPYSSEAFFGQGTRLTVV.

The V call is TRBV3-1, the J call TRBJ2-7, with D hard to call. The CDR3 contains 12 residues. Germline-derived CDR1 and CDR2 are LGHDT and YNNKEL (reference sequence). V was shortened by 0 bases and J by 6 bases, with 6 bases between the two germline ends. CDR3 sequence: CASSQEGSEQYV. The CDR3 DNA reads as TGTGCCAGCAGCCAAGAAGGTAGCGAGCAGTACGTC.

The chain links TRBV7-9 to TRBJ2-7, with 10 bases that match TRBD1. Looked up from germline, CDR1 is SEHNR and CDR2 is FQNEAQ (reference sequence). Germline trimming cut 4 bases from V and 5 bases from J; bases unmatched to any gene: 5. The CDR3 is made up of 14 amino acids. Written as DNA, the CDR3 is TGTGCCAGCAGCTCAGACAGGGGGCTCCACGAGCAGTACTTC. Its protein product is CASSSDRGLHEQYF.

This chain uses TRBV12-3 or TRBV12-4 with TRBJ2-7; TRBD1 aligns across 9 bases. This CDR3 spans 14 amino acids. Trimming at V came to 5 bases and at J to 5 bases, leaving 7 bases not matched to a gene. This CDR3 is CASSPPDRGHEQYF. The CDR3 nucleotides are TGTGCCAGCAGTCCGCCGGACAGGGGCCACGAGCAGTACTTC.

The chain uses TRBV6-1 and TRBJ1-1, with D possibly TRBD1 on 5 matching bases. Looked up from germline, CDR1 is MNHNS and CDR2 is SASEGT. The CDR3 extends over 11 amino acids. The germline V and J ends were trimmed by 7 bases and 13 bases, with 16 bases remaining between them. The CDR3 bases are TGTGCCAGCAATACCGGGACGATGGGTTTCTTT. Translating it yields CASNTGTMGFF.